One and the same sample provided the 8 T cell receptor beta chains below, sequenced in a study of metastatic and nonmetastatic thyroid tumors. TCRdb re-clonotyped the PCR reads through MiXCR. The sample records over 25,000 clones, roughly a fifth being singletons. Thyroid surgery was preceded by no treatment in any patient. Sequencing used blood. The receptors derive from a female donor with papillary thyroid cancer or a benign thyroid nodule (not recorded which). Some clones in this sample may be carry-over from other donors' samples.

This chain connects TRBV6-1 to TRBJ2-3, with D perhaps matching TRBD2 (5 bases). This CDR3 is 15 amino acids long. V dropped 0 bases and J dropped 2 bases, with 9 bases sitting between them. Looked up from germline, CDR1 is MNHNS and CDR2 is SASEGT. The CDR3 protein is CASSEAGDYTDTQYF. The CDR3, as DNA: TGTGCCAGCAGTGAAGCGGGAGACTACACAGATACGCAGTATTTT.

The CDR3 loop reads CASSFGQGALGYTF. The CDR3 region has the DNA TGTGCCAGCAGTTTTGGACAGGGGGCTTTGGGCTACACCTTC. The chain has TRBV12-3 or TRBV12-4 and TRBJ1-2; TRBD1 aligns across 11 bases. The CDR3 is 14 amino acids. The junction had 5 bases not matched to a gene; V was cut back by 3 bases and J by 8 bases.

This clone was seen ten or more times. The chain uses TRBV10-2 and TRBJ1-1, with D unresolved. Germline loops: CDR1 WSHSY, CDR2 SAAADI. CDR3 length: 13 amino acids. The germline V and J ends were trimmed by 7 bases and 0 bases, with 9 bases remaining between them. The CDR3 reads CASMRQLNTEAFF. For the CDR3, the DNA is TGCGCCAGCATGCGGCAGCTGAACACTGAAGCTTTCTTT.

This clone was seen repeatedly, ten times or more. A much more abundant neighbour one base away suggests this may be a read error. The CDR3 DNA reads as TGTGCCAGCAGCTTAGGTACCCTAGCGGGGCCGCGGGGTGAGCGGTTCTTC. Translation: CASSLGTLAGPRGERFF. V and J are TRBV11-2 and TRBJ2-1; 9 bases match TRBD2. CDR1 and CDR2 from the germline V gene are SGHAT and FQNNGV. This CDR3 spans 17 amino acids.

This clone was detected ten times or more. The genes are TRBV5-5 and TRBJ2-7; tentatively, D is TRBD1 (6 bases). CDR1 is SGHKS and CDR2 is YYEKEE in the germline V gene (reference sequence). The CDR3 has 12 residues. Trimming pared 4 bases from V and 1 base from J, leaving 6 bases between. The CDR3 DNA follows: TGTGCCAGCAGCCAGGGGTCCTACGAGCAGTACTTC. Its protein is CASSQGSYEQYF. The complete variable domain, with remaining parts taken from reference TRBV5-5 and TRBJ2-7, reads DAGVTQSPTHLIKTRGQQVTLRCSPISGHKSVSWYQQVLGQGPQFIFQYYEKEERGRGNFPDRFSARQFPNYSSELNVNALLLGDSALYLCASSQGSYEQYFGPGTRLTVT.

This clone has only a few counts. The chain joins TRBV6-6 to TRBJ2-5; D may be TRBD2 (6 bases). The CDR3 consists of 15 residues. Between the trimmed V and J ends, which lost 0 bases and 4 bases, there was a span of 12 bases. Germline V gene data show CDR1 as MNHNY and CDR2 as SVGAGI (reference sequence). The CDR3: CASSYSNSGGETQYF. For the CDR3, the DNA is TGTGCCAGCAGTTACTCGAATTCCGGGGGAGAGACCCAGTACTTC.

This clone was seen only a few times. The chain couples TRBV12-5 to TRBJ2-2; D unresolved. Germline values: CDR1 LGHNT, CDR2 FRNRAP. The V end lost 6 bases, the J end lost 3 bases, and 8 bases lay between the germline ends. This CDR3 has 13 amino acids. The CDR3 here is CASGTRYTGELFF. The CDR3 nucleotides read TGTGCTAGTGGAACCAGATACACCGGGGAGCTGTTTTTT.

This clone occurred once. CDR3 residues: CASSPTGMSTDTQYF. DNA for the CDR3: TGCGCCAGCAGCCCTACAGGGATGAGCACAGATACGCAGTATTTT. The chain is built from TRBV5-1 and TRBJ2-3; D is possibly TRBD1 (6 bases). CDR3 length equals 15 residues. V lost 4 bases and J lost 0, with 12 bases in between. The germline CDR1 and CDR2 sequences are SGHRS and YFSETQ.